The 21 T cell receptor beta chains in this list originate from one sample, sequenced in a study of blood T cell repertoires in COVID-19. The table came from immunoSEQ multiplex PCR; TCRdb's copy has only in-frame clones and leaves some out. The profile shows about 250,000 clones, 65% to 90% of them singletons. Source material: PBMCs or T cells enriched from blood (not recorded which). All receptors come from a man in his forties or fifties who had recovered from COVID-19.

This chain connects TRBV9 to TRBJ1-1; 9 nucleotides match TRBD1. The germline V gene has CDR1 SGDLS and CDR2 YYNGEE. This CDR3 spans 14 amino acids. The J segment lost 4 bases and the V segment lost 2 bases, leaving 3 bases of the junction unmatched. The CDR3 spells CASSVTGGGTEAFF. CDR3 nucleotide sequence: TGTGCCAGCAGCGTGACAGGGGGTGGCACTGAAGCTTTCTTT.

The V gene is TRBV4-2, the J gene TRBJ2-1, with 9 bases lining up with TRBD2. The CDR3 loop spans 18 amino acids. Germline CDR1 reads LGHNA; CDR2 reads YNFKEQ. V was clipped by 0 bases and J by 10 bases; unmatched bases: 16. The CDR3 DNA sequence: TGTGCCAGCAGCCAAGATGCCGTTAGCGGGAGTGGGGCTGGGGAGCAGTTCTTC. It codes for CASSQDAVSGSGAGEQFF.

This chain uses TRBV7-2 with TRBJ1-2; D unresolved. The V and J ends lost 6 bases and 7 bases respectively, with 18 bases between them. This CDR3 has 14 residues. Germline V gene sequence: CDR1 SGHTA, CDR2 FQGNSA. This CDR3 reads CASSPPGRVGGYTF. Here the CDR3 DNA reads TGTGCCAGCAGTCCACCCGGGAGGGTTGGTGGCTACACCTTC.

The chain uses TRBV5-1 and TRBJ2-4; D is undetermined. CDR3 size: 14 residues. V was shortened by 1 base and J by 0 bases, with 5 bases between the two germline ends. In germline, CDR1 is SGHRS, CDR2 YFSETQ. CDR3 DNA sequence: TGCGCCAGCAGCTTGACGGGAGCCAAAAACATTCAGTACTTC. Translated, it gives CASSLTGAKNIQYF.

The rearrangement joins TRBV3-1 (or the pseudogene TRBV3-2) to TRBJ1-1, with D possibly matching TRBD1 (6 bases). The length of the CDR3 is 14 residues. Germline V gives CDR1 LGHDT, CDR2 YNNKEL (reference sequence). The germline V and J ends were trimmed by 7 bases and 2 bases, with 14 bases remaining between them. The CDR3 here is CASIKGEGNTEAFF. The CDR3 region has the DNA TGTGCCAGCATCAAGGGGGAGGGTAACACTGAAGCTTTCTTT.

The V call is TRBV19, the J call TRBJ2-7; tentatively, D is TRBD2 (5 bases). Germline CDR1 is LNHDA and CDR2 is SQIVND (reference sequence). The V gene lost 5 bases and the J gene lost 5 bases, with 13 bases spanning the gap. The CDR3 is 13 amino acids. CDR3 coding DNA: TGTGCCAGTAGTCGTCCGGGGTTCGACGAGCAGTACTTC. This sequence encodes CASSRPGFDEQYF.

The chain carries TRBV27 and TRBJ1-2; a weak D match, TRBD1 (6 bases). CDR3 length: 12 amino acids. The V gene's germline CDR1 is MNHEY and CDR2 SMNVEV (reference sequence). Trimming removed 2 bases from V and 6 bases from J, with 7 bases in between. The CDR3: CASSLTGNGYTF. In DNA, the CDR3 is TGTGCCAGCAGTTTAACAGGGAATGGCTACACCTTC.

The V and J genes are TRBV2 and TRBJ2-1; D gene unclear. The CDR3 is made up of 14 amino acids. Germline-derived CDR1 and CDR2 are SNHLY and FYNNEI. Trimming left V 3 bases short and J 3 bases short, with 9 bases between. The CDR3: CASSELRNYNEQFF. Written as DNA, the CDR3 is TGTGCCAGCAGTGAGTTGAGGAACTACAATGAGCAGTTCTTC. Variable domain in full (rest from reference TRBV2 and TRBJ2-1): EPEVTQTPSHQVTQMGQEVILRCVPISNHLYFYWYRQILGQKVEFLVSFYNNEISEKSEIFDDQFSVERPDGSNFTLKIRSTKLEDSAMYFCASSELRNYNEQFFGPGTRLTVL.

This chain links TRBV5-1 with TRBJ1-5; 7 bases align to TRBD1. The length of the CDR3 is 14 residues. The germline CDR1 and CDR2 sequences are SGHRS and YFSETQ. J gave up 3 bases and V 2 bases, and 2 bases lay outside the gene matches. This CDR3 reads CASSLGTVNQPQHF. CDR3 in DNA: TGCGCCAGCAGCTTAGGGACAGTCAATCAGCCCCAGCATTTT.

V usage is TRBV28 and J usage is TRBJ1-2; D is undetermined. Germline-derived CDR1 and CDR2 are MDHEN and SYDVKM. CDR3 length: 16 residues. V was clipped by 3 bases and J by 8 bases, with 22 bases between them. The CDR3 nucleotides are TGTGCCAGCAGTTTCAATTTTATCTCCGTGACATACGGCTACACCTTC. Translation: CASSFNFISVTYGYTF.

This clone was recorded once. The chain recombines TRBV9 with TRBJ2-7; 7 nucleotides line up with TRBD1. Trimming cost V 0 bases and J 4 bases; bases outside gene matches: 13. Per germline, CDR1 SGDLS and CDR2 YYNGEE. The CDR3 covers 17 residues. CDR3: CASSVGQGTASQYEQYF. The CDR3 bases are TGTGCCAGCAGCGTAGGCCAGGGGACAGCCTCGCAATACGAGCAGTACTTC.

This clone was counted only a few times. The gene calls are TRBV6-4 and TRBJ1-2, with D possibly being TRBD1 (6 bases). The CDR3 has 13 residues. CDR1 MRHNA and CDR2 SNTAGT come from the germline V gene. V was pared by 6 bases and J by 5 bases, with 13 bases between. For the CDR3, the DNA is TGTGCCAGCAGCGATACAGGGCTGTATGGCTACACCTTC. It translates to CASSDTGLYGYTF.

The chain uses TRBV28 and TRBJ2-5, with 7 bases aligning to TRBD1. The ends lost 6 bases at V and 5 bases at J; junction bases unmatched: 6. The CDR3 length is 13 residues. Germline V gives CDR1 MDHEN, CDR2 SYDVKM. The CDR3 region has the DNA TGTGCCAGCAGGCAACAGGGGCCGGAGACCCAGTACTTC. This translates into CASRQQGPETQYF.

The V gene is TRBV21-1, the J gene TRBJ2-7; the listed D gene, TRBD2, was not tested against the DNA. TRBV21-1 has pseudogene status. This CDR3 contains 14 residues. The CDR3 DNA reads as TGTGCCCCCCCCGGAGTACCTAGCTCCTACGAGCAGTACTTC. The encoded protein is CAPPGVPSSYEQYF.

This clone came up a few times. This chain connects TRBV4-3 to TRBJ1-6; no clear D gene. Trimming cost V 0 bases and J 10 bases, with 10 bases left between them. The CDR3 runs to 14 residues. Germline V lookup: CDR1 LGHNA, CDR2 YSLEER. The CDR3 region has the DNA TGCGCCAGCAGCCAAGACAGCGCGTGGTCACCCCTCCACTTT. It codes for CASSQDSAWSPLHF.

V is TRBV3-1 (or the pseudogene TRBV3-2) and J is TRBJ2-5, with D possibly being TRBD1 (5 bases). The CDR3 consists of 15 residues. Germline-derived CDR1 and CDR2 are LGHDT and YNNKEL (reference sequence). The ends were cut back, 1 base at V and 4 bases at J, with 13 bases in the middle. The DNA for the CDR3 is TGTGCCAGCAGCCAAGGTCTGGACACTATAGAGACCCAGTACTTC. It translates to CASSQGLDTIETQYF.

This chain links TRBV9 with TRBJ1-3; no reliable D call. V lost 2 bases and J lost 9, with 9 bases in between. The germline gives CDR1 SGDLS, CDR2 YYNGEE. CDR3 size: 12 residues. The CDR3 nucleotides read TGTGCCAGCAGCGTCGCACCCGGCACCATATATTTT. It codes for CASSVAPGTIYF.

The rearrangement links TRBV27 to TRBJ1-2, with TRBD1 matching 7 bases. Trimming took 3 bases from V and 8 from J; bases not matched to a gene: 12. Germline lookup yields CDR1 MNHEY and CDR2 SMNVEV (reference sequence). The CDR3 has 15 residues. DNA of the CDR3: TGTGCCAGCAGTTTTTTTCAGGGGGGCCCGTTAGGCTACACCTTC. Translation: CASSFFQGGPLGYTF.

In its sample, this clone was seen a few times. CDR3 sequence reads: CATSISNEQFF. In DNA, the CDR3 is TGTGCCACCTCCATTAGCAATGAGCAGTTCTTC. This sequence joins TRBV28 and TRBJ2-1; D not certain. This CDR3 region has 11 residues. Per germline, CDR1 MDHEN and CDR2 SYDVKM. V lost 10 bases and J lost 6, with 10 bases in between.

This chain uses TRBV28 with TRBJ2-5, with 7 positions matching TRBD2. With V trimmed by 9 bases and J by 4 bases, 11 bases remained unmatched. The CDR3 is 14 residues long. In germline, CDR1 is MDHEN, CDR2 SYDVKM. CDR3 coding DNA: TGTGCCAGTGAAAGCGGGGCTGGTATAGAGACCCAGTACTTC. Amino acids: CASESGAGIETQYF.

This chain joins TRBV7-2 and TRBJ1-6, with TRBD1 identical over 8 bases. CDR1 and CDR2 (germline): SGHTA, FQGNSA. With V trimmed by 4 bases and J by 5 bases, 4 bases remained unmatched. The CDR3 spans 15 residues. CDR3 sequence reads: CASSSLTGDNSPLHF. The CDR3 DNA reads TGTGCCAGCAGCTCCTTGACAGGGGATAATTCACCCCTCCACTTT.